This TCR beta chain is from a study of T-cell memory formation after mild COVID-19. In TCRdb, the 5' RACE reads were re-called with MiXCR into one record per CDR3 protein. The sample yields 300,000 to 350,000 distinct CDR3 sequences, about 13% seen once. This clonotype was counted ten times or more. Its antigen is unidentified. General study findings and limits: Later expanders leaned CD4+, whereas day 15 to 85 contracting clones were balanced CD4/CD8. Mostly located in CM and EM were contracting CD4+ clones, with contracting CD8+ clones located in EMRA.

Germline CDR1 and CDR2: SGHVS and FQNEAQ. The CDR3 length is 16 residues. Trimming pared 0 bases from V and 6 bases from J, leaving 14 bases between. This TCR was recovered from a man aged 18-30 years who had mild COVID-19 (a few samples of this study predate the infection). Cell type and time point are not known. This chain joins TRBV7-8 and TRBJ2-2; no clear D gene. Specimen: PBMCs or a T cell subset sorted from them (not recorded which). The CDR3 DNA sequence: TGTGCCAGCAGCTTAGCGGTGGGGTACTACCCCGGGGAGCTGTTTTTT. Translation gives CASSLAVGYYPGELFF.